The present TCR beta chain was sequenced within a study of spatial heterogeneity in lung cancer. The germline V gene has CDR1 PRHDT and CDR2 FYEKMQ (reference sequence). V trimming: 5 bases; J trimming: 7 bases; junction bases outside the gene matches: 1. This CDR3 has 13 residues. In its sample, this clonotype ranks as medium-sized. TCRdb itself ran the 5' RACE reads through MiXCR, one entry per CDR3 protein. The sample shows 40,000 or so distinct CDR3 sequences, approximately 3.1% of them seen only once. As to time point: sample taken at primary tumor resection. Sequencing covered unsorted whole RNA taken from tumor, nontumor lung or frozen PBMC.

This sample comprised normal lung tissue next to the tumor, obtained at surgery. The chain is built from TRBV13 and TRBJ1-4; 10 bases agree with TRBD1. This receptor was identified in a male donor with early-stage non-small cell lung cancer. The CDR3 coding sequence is TGTGCCAGCAGCGGGACAGGGGTTGAAAAACTGTTTTTT. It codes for CASSGTGVEKLFF.